A selection of T cell receptor beta chains follows, all from one sample in a study of cytomegalovirus exposure and HLA in healthy donors. Clones were read by immunoSEQ multiplex PCR, and TCRdb kept only the in-frame ones, dropping some. Of 110,000 to 150,000 clones in the sample, 75% to 80% were seen once. The sequencing input was PBMCs. These receptors all stem from a woman aged 45-65 years in good health and CMV-seronegative. The CDR3 runs from the conserved cysteine through the conserved F or W. The order of the fields is CDR3 DNA, CDR3 protein, V gene, J gene, clone size, D gene. D genes are given only for firm matches. Only part of the rows carry a size: once, few, many, or a class if the clone is expanded.

CDR3 DNA: TGCGCCAGCAGCGTAGGGACTAGCGGGGGGGTGGATACGCAGTATTTT
CDR3 protein: CASSVGTSGGVDTQYF
V gene: TRBV5-1
J gene: TRBJ2-3
clone size: few
D gene: TRBD2

CDR3 DNA: TGTGCCTGGAAATTGAGCTACGAGCAGTACTTC
CDR3 protein: CAWKLSYEQYF
V gene: TRBV30
J gene: TRBJ2-7
clone size: few
D gene: -

CDR3 DNA: TGTGCCAGCAGCCCTTCCCTAGCGGGGGCGCAAGAGACCCAGTACTTC
CDR3 protein: CASSPSLAGAQETQYF
V gene: TRBV27
J gene: TRBJ2-5
clone size: -
D gene: TRBD2

CDR3 DNA: TGTGCCAGCAGCCTTGGGTTTAGCGGGGGTTTAGGGGAGCAGTACTTC
CDR3 protein: CASSLGFSGGLGEQYF
V gene: TRBV5-6
J gene: TRBJ2-7
clone size: -
D gene: TRBD2

CDR3 DNA: TGTGCCAGCAGTCAGCAGGCTAACTATGGCTACACCTTC
CDR3 protein: CASSQQANYGYTF
V gene: TRBV5-4
J gene: TRBJ1-2
clone size: -
D gene: -

CDR3 DNA: TGTGCCAGCAGGGCAGACAGGAATTATAACTATGGCTACACCTTC
CDR3 protein: CASRADRNYNYGYTF
V gene: TRBV6-1
J gene: TRBJ1-2
clone size: -
D gene: -

CDR3 DNA: TGTGCCAGCAGAAGGGGGGGGGACTTCACAGATACGCAGTATTTT
CDR3 protein: CASRRGGDFTDTQYF
V gene: TRBV6-5
J gene: TRBJ2-3
clone size: -
D gene: -

CDR3 DNA: TGTGCCAGCAGCTCCAGGGTTACCAATCAGCCCCAGCATTTT
CDR3 protein: CASSSRVTNQPQHF
V gene: TRBV7-6
J gene: TRBJ1-5
clone size: -
D gene: -

CDR3 DNA: TGTGCCAGCAGCTTAGAACGGGGTTTTGAGCAGTTCTTC
CDR3 protein: CASSLERGFEQFF
V gene: TRBV11-3
J gene: TRBJ2-1
clone size: -
D gene: -

CDR3 DNA: TGTGCCAGCAGCCTCACGTGGGAGCGGAACGGGGAGCTGTTTTTT
CDR3 protein: CASSLTWERNGELFF
V gene: TRBV7-9
J gene: TRBJ2-2
clone size: -
D gene: -

CDR3 DNA: TGTGCCACCAGCAGAGATCTCAAGAGTTCGGCTAGCGGGGTGTACGAGCAGTACTTC
CDR3 protein: CATSRDLKSSASGVYEQYF
V gene: TRBV15
J gene: TRBJ2-7
clone size: -
D gene: TRBD2

CDR3 DNA: TGTGCCAGCAGCCGGACAGGGGGAAGAACAGATACGCAGTATTTT
CDR3 protein: CASSRTGGRTDTQYF
V gene: TRBV6-5
J gene: TRBJ2-3
clone size: once
D gene: TRBD1

CDR3 DNA: TGCGCCAGCAGTTACTCGGCGGGGTATGGGGGCTACACCTTC
CDR3 protein: CASSYSAGYGGYTF
V gene: TRBV6-5
J gene: TRBJ1-2
clone size: -
D gene: -

CDR3 DNA: TGTGCCAGCAGTAATAGCGGGGGGGCCGTTTACAATGAGCAGTTCTTC
CDR3 protein: CASSNSGGAVYNEQFF
V gene: TRBV2
J gene: TRBJ2-1
clone size: -
D gene: TRBD2

CDR3 DNA: TGTGCCAGCAGCTTAGAGTTCGAGCAGTACTTC
CDR3 protein: CASSLEFEQYF
V gene: TRBV5-4
J gene: TRBJ2-7
clone size: few
D gene: -

CDR3 DNA: TGCGCCAGCAGCCAAGGACAGGGAGTGTCTGAAGCTTTCTTT
CDR3 protein: CASSQGQGVSEAFF
V gene: TRBV4-1
J gene: TRBJ1-1
clone size: once
D gene: TRBD1

CDR3 DNA: TGTGCCAGCAGTGACTCGGAGGGGCGCGGGTCAGATACGCAGTATTTT
CDR3 protein: CASSDSEGRGSDTQYF
V gene: TRBV6-4
J gene: TRBJ2-3
clone size: once
D gene: -

CDR3 DNA: TGTTCCAGCAGCACAGGACAGGGGGCGAGGGGTCAGCCCCAGCATTTT
CDR3 protein: CSSSTGQGARGQPQHF
V gene: TRBV7-9
J gene: TRBJ1-5
clone size: -
D gene: TRBD1

CDR3 DNA: TGTGCTAGTGGTGTTGACAGGGCCACAGATACGCAGTATTTT
CDR3 protein: CASGVDRATDTQYF
V gene: TRBV12-5
J gene: TRBJ2-3
clone size: once
D gene: TRBD1

CDR3 DNA: TGTGCCAGCAGCCAATCGACAGGGGGCAATCAGCCCCAGCATTTT
CDR3 protein: CASSQSTGGNQPQHF
V gene: TRBV7-8
J gene: TRBJ1-5
clone size: -
D gene: TRBD1

CDR3 DNA: TGTGCCTGGAGAGGTAGCGGGGGGGCCGGAACAGATACGCAGTATTTT
CDR3 protein: CAWRGSGGAGTDTQYF
V gene: TRBV30
J gene: TRBJ2-3
clone size: -
D gene: TRBD2

CDR3 DNA: TGTGCCAGCACCTTAAGACAGGGGGCAGGGAATTCACCCCTCCACTTT
CDR3 protein: CASTLRQGAGNSPLHF
V gene: TRBV5-4
J gene: TRBJ1-6
clone size: -
D gene: TRBD1

CDR3 DNA: TGCAGTGCCAAGGACAGGACTGAAGCTTTCTTT
CDR3 protein: CSAKDRTEAFF
V gene: TRBV20-1
J gene: TRBJ1-1
clone size: -
D gene: TRBD1

CDR3 DNA: TGTGCCAGCAGCCAAGACCTTACTAGCGGGATCTCCTACGAGCAGTACTTC
CDR3 protein: CASSQDLTSGISYEQYF
V gene: TRBV4-2
J gene: TRBJ2-7
clone size: -
D gene: TRBD2

CDR3 DNA: TGTGCCAGCAGCGTCGCGCCTTGGGGACAGGGCGACGAGCAGTACTTC
CDR3 protein: CASSVAPWGQGDEQYF
V gene: TRBV9
J gene: TRBJ2-7
clone size: -
D gene: TRBD1

CDR3 DNA: TGCAGCGTTAGGACAGGGGAGAATCAGCCCCAGCATTTT
CDR3 protein: CSVRTGENQPQHF
V gene: TRBV29-1
J gene: TRBJ1-5
clone size: -
D gene: TRBD1

CDR3 DNA: TGTGCCAGCAGTGAAGCGCCTCAGTTCGCACCAGATACGCAGTATTTT
CDR3 protein: CASSEAPQFAPDTQYF
V gene: TRBV2
J gene: TRBJ2-3
clone size: -
D gene: -

CDR3 DNA: TGTGCCAGTAGTATCCGGGTGCAGGGTGGCTACACCTTC
CDR3 protein: CASSIRVQGGYTF
V gene: TRBV19
J gene: TRBJ1-2
clone size: -
D gene: -

CDR3 DNA: TGTGCCAGCAGCTTTACGACAGATCTCTACACCTTC
CDR3 protein: CASSFTTDLYTF
V gene: TRBV7-9
J gene: TRBJ1-2
clone size: -
D gene: -

CDR3 DNA: TGTGCCAGCAGTGAATCCCACAGGGGAAAAGGAAACACCATATATTTT
CDR3 protein: CASSESHRGKGNTIYF
V gene: TRBV2
J gene: TRBJ1-3
clone size: -
D gene: TRBD1

CDR3 DNA: TGTGCCAGCAGCTTTCGGCCGGGACTACCCAATGAGCAGTTCTTC
CDR3 protein: CASSFRPGLPNEQFF
V gene: TRBV7-9
J gene: TRBJ2-1
clone size: -
D gene: TRBD2

CDR3 DNA: TGTGCCAGCAGTCCACTCGGGACAGGGGAATCTAACTATGGCTACACCTTC
CDR3 protein: CASSPLGTGESNYGYTF
V gene: TRBV28
J gene: TRBJ1-2
clone size: -
D gene: TRBD1

CDR3 DNA: TGTGCCAGCAGCTTGTTCCAGGGCAGGGGTTTAACTGAAGCTTTCTTT
CDR3 protein: CASSLFQGRGLTEAFF
V gene: TRBV5-6
J gene: TRBJ1-1
clone size: -
D gene: -

CDR3 DNA: TGTGCCAGCAAATGGAGGTCCGGGGGGCCTCAGGAGACCCAGTACTTC
CDR3 protein: CASKWRSGGPQETQYF
V gene: TRBV2
J gene: TRBJ2-5
clone size: -
D gene: -

CDR3 DNA: TGCGCCAGCAGCATTTCTAGCGTTGGGGCCAACGTCCTGACTTTC
CDR3 protein: CASSISSVGANVLTF
V gene: TRBV5-1
J gene: TRBJ2-6
clone size: -
D gene: -

CDR3 DNA: TGTGCCAGCAGTGAATCTAGCGGGGGAGACAATGAGCAGTTCTTC
CDR3 protein: CASSESSGGDNEQFF
V gene: TRBV25-1
J gene: TRBJ2-1
clone size: -
D gene: TRBD2

CDR3 DNA: TGTGCCAGCAGCGGCATCAGGGGAACTGAAGCTTTCTTT
CDR3 protein: CASSGIRGTEAFF
V gene: TRBV2
J gene: TRBJ1-1
clone size: few
D gene: -

CDR3 DNA: TGTGCCAGCAGCTTGCTAATCGGGACATATCTTCAAGAGACCCAGTACTTC
CDR3 protein: CASSLLIGTYLQETQYF
V gene: TRBV5-8
J gene: TRBJ2-5
clone size: -
D gene: -

CDR3 DNA: TGTGCCAGCAGTTACGGGGAGAGCTATGGCTACACCTTC
CDR3 protein: CASSYGESYGYTF
V gene: TRBV6-5
J gene: TRBJ1-2
clone size: -
D gene: -

CDR3 DNA: TGTGCCAGCCGGCGACAGGGCCCGGGCTACACCTTC
CDR3 protein: CASRRQGPGYTF
V gene: TRBV2
J gene: TRBJ1-2
clone size: -
D gene: TRBD1

CDR3 DNA: TGTGCCAGCAGTAAGAGCGGGGGGGCCTTATTAGATACGCAGTATTTT
CDR3 protein: CASSKSGGALLDTQYF
V gene: TRBV2
J gene: TRBJ2-3
clone size: once
D gene: TRBD2

CDR3 DNA: TGTGCTAGCGGTAGGGGTAGCTATGGCTACACCTTC
CDR3 protein: CASGRGSYGYTF
V gene: TRBV12-5
J gene: TRBJ1-2
clone size: -
D gene: -

CDR3 DNA: TGTGCCAGCTCACCCGTCAGTACAAACACTGAAGCTTTCTTT
CDR3 protein: CASSPVSTNTEAFF
V gene: TRBV18
J gene: TRBJ1-1
clone size: -
D gene: -

CDR3 DNA: TGTGCCAGCAGTCCCGCGGGGGTTGCTACCTACGAGCAGTACTTC
CDR3 protein: CASSPAGVATYEQYF
V gene: TRBV6-6
J gene: TRBJ2-7
clone size: many
D gene: TRBD2

CDR3 DNA: TGTGCCAGCAGCTCAAGACAGGGGGCGGGATTCGAGCAGTACTTC
CDR3 protein: CASSSRQGAGFEQYF
V gene: TRBV7-2
J gene: TRBJ2-7
clone size: -
D gene: TRBD1

CDR3 DNA: TGTGCCAGCAGTTCTTACGGGAGGATGAACACTGAAGCTTTCTTT
CDR3 protein: CASSSYGRMNTEAFF
V gene: TRBV27
J gene: TRBJ1-1
clone size: -
D gene: -

CDR3 DNA: TGTGCCAGCAGTTTATCAGGGGAGAACACTGAAGCTTTCTTT
CDR3 protein: CASSLSGENTEAFF
V gene: TRBV27
J gene: TRBJ1-1
clone size: few
D gene: -

CDR3 DNA: TGTGCCAGCAGGGGTTCCGAGGGTCTTTATGGCTACACCTTC
CDR3 protein: CASRGSEGLYGYTF
V gene: TRBV19
J gene: TRBJ1-2
clone size: -
D gene: -

CDR3 DNA: TGTGCCAGCAGTTATGATGTCGGAGGCTGGGGCTACACCTTC
CDR3 protein: CASSYDVGGWGYTF
V gene: TRBV6-5
J gene: TRBJ1-2
clone size: -
D gene: -